This T cell receptor (beta chain) was obtained from a study of blood T cell repertoires in COVID-19. Study as a whole: Acute-phase and convalescent COVID-19 samples originated in the United States, Italy and Spain. T cells, B-cell-depleted T cells, or PBMCs supplied cDNA or gDNA.

V shed 5 bases, J shed 7 bases, and the junction held 7 bases outside the gene matches. Germline-derived CDR1 and CDR2 are SEHNR and FQNEAQ (reference sequence). CDR3 length equals 15 residues. As originally analysed: Estimation of nucleated cell counts relied on the amplification of reference gene primers. Profiling relied on immunoSEQ multiplex PCR, and the TCRdb table lists in-frame clones only, not all of them. That table gives V, J and clone size, and the DNA gave D and trimming. The data show approximately 110,000 clones, about 85% seen once. Sample: peripheral blood. The chain carries TRBV7-9 and TRBJ2-1; 11 bases agree with TRBD1. The clonotype comes from a human donor in a cohort sampled during active COVID-19. The CDR3 sequence: CASSPWTGGSNEQFF. The CDR3 DNA reads TGTGCCAGCAGCCCATGGACAGGGGGCTCAAATGAGCAGTTCTTC. The full variable domain, in which reference TRBV7-9 and TRBJ2-1 provide the parts outside the CDR3, is DTGVSQNPRHKITKRGQNVTFRCDPISEHNRLYWYRQTLGQGPEFLTYFQNEAQLEKSRLLSDRFSAERPKGSFSTLEIQRTEQGDSAMYLCASSPWTGGSNEQFFGPGTRLTVL.